The clone carrying this T cell receptor (beta chain) was recorded once. TCRdb fed the PCR reads into MiXCR, producing one record per CDR3 protein. Of more than 85,000 distinct CDR3 sequences in the sample, roughly half are singletons; the top ten hold 9.5% to 15%. This sample stems from a study of CDR3 diversity in severe acne. V trimming: 5 bases; J trimming: 5 bases; junction bases outside the gene matches: 8. This CDR3 contains 14 residues. Per the germline V gene, CDR1 is ENHRY and CDR2 is SYGVKD. The chain has TRBV10-3 and TRBJ2-5; 7 bases line up with TRBD1. The receptor was derived from a male donor with acne. The sequenced sample was blood. The CDR3 here is CAISKGTVVETQYF. In nucleotides, the CDR3 is TGTGCCATCAGTAAAGGGACAGTAGTGGAGACCCAGTACTTC.